This TCR beta chain is from a study of T cells in placental villitis. Describing the broader study: The study tested an allograft-versus-infection hypothesis by comparing placental TCR-beta repertoires in villitis of unknown etiology, unaffected controls matched for gestational age, and infectious villitis.

TCR-beta CDR3 regions were amplified from genomic DNA with the immunoSEQ v4 bias-controlled multiplex PCR assay, run blinded to group allocation. To estimate the quantities of nucleated cells and T cells in each sample, reference gene primers were included together with the TCR-beta primers. Sequencing of the libraries was performed on an Illumina MiSeq with a 100-cycle paired-end protocol. As for the original processing: Diversity and richness were calculated in immunoSEQ Analyzer software, with richness determined by iChao1 and clonality derived from Pielou evenness and Shannon diversity (0-1, with higher values meaning less diverse). CDR3 amino acid sequences together with their V/J genes were searched in VDJdb for CMV, EBV and influenza A specificities using confidence 3 and substitution 2. TCR-beta amino acid clonotype overlap between villitis of unknown etiology, infectious villitis and control repertoires was assessed with the Morisita-Horn index. Entries here come from immuneACCESS through TCRdb and include only in-frame sequences with V and J called. Some clones fail to appear in such tables; in the studies checked, an unresolved V gene covers under half of the shortfall, and the cause of the remainder is unknown. V, J and clone size are those of that table, while D and trimming were read from the DNA. The sample table records 6,300 or so clones; approximately 78% of these occur just once. The top ten hold under 9.5% of the sample.

The CDR3 has 11 amino acids, counting the end cysteine and phenylalanine. Only the CDR3 DNA is retained, 33 bases long and in frame from the first base. V loses 8 bases, J loses 3 bases, and the germline ends lie 7 bases apart. Based on the germline V gene, the CDR1 and CDR2 sequences are MNHEY and SVGAGI. Five infectious villitis placentae were included, four with confirmed cytomegalovirus and one with Toxoplasma gondii, and were not matched to other groups. Mothers with infectious villitis were younger, had smaller fetuses, and delivered preterm or experienced intrauterine demise in a couple of cases. After delivery, placentae were collected and subjected to gross and histological evaluation prior to the selection of archival tissue. Five 10-micron scrolls were cut from each FFPE block, and DNA was isolated using the AllPrep DNA/RNA FFPE Tissue kit. NanoDrop was used to check DNA concentration and purity, while a Bioanalyzer was used to assess RNA quality.

In its sample, this clone was seen once. This clone's antigen is unknown. Base qualities are missing; no much larger clone stands one base away. Other DNA sequences of this sample code for an identical CDR3. Points the paper makes about the study in general: CMV-specific clone frequencies were higher in infectious CMV cases than in villitis of unknown etiology (approximately 0.011 vs 0.001), and the villitis of unknown etiology frequencies did not differ from those of controls. Because the paraffin blocks included small amounts of decidua, some of the captured T cells, particularly in controls, may have been decidual rather than villous infiltrates. Bulk tissue sequencing could not distinguish helper, regulatory or cytotoxic T cells, nor maternal versus fetal T cells, and excluded gamma-delta receptors.

The TCR originated in a human patient with infectious villitis; the placental T cells may come from both mother and fetus. The receptor chain draws on TRBV6-5 and TRBJ1-2; no confident D gene assignment can be made. The sample taken for sequencing was placental tissue containing maternal and fetal cells. The bases read TGTGCCAGCCGGCGAGACTATGGCTACACCTTC. This encodes CASRRDYGYTF.